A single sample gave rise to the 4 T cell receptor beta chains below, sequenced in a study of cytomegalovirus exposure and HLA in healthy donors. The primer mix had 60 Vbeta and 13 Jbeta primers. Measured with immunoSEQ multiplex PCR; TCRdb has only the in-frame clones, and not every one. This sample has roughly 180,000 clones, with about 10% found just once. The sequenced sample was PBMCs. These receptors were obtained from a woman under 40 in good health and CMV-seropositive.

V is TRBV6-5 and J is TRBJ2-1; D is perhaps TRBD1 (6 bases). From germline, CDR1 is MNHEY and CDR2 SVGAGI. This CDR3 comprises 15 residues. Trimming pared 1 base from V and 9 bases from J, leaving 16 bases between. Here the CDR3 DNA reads TGTGCCAGCAGTTACTGGCAGGGGAAAGGTACTGAGCAGTTCTTC. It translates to CASSYWQGKGTEQFF.

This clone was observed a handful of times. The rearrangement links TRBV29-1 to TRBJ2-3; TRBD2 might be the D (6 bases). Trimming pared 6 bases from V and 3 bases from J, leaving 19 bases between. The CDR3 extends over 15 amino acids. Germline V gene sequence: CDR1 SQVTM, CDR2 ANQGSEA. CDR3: CSVRPEVAATDTQYF. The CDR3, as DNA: TGCAGCGTCAGACCGGAAGTAGCGGCAACAGATACGCAGTATTTT.

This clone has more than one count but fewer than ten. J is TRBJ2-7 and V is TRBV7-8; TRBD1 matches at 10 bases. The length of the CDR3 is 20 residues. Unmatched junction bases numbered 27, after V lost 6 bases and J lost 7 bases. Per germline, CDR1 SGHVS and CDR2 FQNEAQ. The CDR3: CASRLSWDRGIITPSREQYF. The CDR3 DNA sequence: TGTGCCAGCAGGTTAAGTTGGGACAGGGGAATCATCACACCATCAAGAGAGCAGTACTTC. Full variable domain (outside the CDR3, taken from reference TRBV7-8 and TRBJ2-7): GAGVSQSPRYKVAKRGQDVALRCDPISGHVSLFWYQQALGQGPEFLTYFQNEAQLDKSGLPSDRFFAERPEGSVSTLKIQRTQQEDSAVYLCASRLSWDRGIITPSREQYFGPGTRLTVT.

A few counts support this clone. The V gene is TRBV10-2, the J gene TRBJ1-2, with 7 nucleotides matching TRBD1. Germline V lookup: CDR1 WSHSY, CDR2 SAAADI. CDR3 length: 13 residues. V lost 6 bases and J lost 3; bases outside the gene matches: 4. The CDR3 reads CASSLQGHYGYTF. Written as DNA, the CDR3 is TGCGCCAGCAGCTTACAGGGGCACTATGGCTACACCTTC.